This entry concerns a single T cell receptor beta chain. Compared with germline, one end of the junction differs, possibly owing to a read error. The data belong to a study of control samples from healthy donors and cancer patients. Profiling relied on immunoSEQ multiplex PCR, and the TCRdb table lists in-frame clones only, not all of them. The sample lists around 130,000 clones, approximately 90% occurring once. The CDR3 consists of 15 residues. The germline gives CDR1 SGHAT, CDR2 FQDESV (reference sequence). The source material was blood. The V and J genes are TRBV11-1 and TRBJ2-2; TRBD1 is a possible D gene (6 bases). The origin of this receptor is a man younger than 35 in good health. The CDR3 DNA sequence: TGTGCCAGCAGCCCTGGACAGCCGAACACCGGGGAGCTGTTCTTT. It encodes CASSPGQPNTGELFF. Based on the CDR3 plus reference TRBV11-1 and TRBJ2-2, the full variable domain is EAEVAQSPRYKITEKSQAVAFWCDPISGHATLYWYRQILGQGPELLVQFQDESVVDDSQLPKDRFSAERLKGVDSTLKIQPAELGDSAMYLCASSPGQPNTGELFFGEGSRLTVL.